This T cell receptor beta chain was captured by sequencing in a study of T cell responses to AZD1222 COVID-19 vaccine. Study-wide points: Dominant CD4 TCR responses targeted spike regions 160-218 and 743-854.

With regard to this clone: Its antigen is not identified.

Pooled samples include second doses given at about 4 or 12 weeks. CDR1 and CDR2 (germline): LNHDA, SQIVND (reference sequence). Trimming cost V 3 bases and J 2 bases, with 13 bases left between them. The CDR3 totals 15 residues. Profiled with immunoSEQ multiplex PCR; TCRdb holds only in-frame clones, not every one. The data contain about 120,000 clones, under 95% of them singletons. The chain links TRBV19 to TRBJ1-1; maybe TRBD1 (5 bases). This receptor was taken from an adult who received the AZD1222 COVID-19 vaccine. The sequences come from peripheral blood, collected 28 days after the second AZD1222 dose. The CDR3 DNA reads as TGTGCCAGTAGTATTCCGGGACCGATAAACACTGAAGCTTTCTTT. Translation: CASSIPGPINTEAFF.